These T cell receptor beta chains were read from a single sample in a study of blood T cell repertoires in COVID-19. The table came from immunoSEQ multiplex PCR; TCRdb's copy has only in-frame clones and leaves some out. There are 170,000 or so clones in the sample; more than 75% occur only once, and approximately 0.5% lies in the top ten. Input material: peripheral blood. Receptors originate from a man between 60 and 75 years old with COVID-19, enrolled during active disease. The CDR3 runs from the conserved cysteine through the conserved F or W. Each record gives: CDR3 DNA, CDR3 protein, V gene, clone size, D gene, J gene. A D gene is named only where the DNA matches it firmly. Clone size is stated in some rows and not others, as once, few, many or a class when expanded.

cdr3_nt: TGTGCCAGCAGCTTAGGGCAGGGGGGCTCCTTAAGCTCCTACAATGAGCAGTTCTTC
cdr3_aa: CASSLGQGGSLSSYNEQFF
v_call: TRBV7-3
clone_size: .
d_call: .
j_call: TRBJ2-1

cdr3_nt: TGTGCCAGCAGTGAGCTAGGGGGCGCGTGGCAGCCCCAGCATTTT
cdr3_aa: CASSELGGAWQPQHF
v_call: TRBV6-1
clone_size: .
d_call: TRBD1
j_call: TRBJ1-5

cdr3_nt: TGTGCCAGCTCACCTCCGGGCGGGTCCTTCCAAGAGACCCAGTACTTC
cdr3_aa: CASSPPGGSFQETQYF
v_call: TRBV18
clone_size: .
d_call: .
j_call: TRBJ2-5

cdr3_nt: TGTGCCAGCAGCTTAGCGGCAGGGGCGACGGGTGAAAAACTGTTTTTT
cdr3_aa: CASSLAAGATGEKLFF
v_call: TRBV7-2
clone_size: few
d_call: .
j_call: TRBJ1-4

cdr3_nt: TGTGCCAGCAGCGTAACGACGGATCCTAGGGAAGCTTTCTTT
cdr3_aa: CASSVTTDPREAFF
v_call: TRBV9
clone_size: .
d_call: .
j_call: TRBJ1-1

cdr3_nt: TGTGCCAGCTCAAACATGAACACTGAAGCTTTCTTT
cdr3_aa: CASSNMNTEAFF
v_call: TRBV18
clone_size: .
d_call: .
j_call: TRBJ1-1

cdr3_nt: TGTGCCAGTAGGCTGGGGGCCCTTTTTCCAGATACGCAGTATTTT
cdr3_aa: CASRLGALFPDTQYF
v_call: TRBV19
clone_size: .
d_call: .
j_call: TRBJ2-3

cdr3_nt: TGTGCCAGCAGCCTCCTTCGGGACAAACAATACGAGCAGTACTTC
cdr3_aa: CASSLLRDKQYEQYF
v_call: TRBV7-2
clone_size: .
d_call: .
j_call: TRBJ2-7

cdr3_nt: TGTGCCAGCAGCTTAGGTGGTTGGCAGGGGGATGGCTACACCTTC
cdr3_aa: CASSLGGWQGDGYTF
v_call: TRBV7-9
clone_size: few
d_call: TRBD1
j_call: TRBJ1-2

cdr3_nt: TGTGCCAGCAGCCAAGAAGGAGGGCAGGGCAATCAGCCCCAGCATTTT
cdr3_aa: CASSQEGGQGNQPQHF
v_call: TRBV4-2
clone_size: .
d_call: .
j_call: TRBJ1-5

cdr3_nt: TGTGCCAGCAGCCACAAACTAGCGGGCTCCTACAATGAGCAGTTCTTC
cdr3_aa: CASSHKLAGSYNEQFF
v_call: TRBV4-2
clone_size: .
d_call: TRBD2
j_call: TRBJ2-1

cdr3_nt: TGTGCCAGCAGCTTATTAATGAGCGGGGAGCTGTTTTTT
cdr3_aa: CASSLLMSGELFF
v_call: TRBV7-2
clone_size: .
d_call: .
j_call: TRBJ2-2

cdr3_nt: TGTGCCAGCAGCTCCGGGACTAACAAAAACGGCATTCAGTACTTC
cdr3_aa: CASSSGTNKNGIQYF
v_call: TRBV7-3
clone_size: .
d_call: TRBD2
j_call: TRBJ2-4

cdr3_nt: TGTGCCAGCAGCGACAGGGGTGGCAATCAGCCCCAGCATTTT
cdr3_aa: CASSDRGGNQPQHF
v_call: TRBV3-1/TRBV3-2
clone_size: .
d_call: TRBD1
j_call: TRBJ1-5

cdr3_nt: TGTGCCAGCAGCAGCGGACAGCACACTGAAGCTTTCTTT
cdr3_aa: CASSSGQHTEAFF
v_call: TRBV3-1/TRBV3-2
clone_size: .
d_call: .
j_call: TRBJ1-1

cdr3_nt: TGCGCCAGCAGCCCCTTAGACTATCCTGCCGGGGAGCTGTTTTTT
cdr3_aa: CASSPLDYPAGELFF
v_call: TRBV4-3
clone_size: .
d_call: .
j_call: TRBJ2-2

cdr3_nt: TGTGCCAGCAGTTTTAGACTAGCGGGGCGAACAGACGAGCAGTACTTC
cdr3_aa: CASSFRLAGRTDEQYF
v_call: TRBV6-2/TRBV6-3
clone_size: .
d_call: TRBD2
j_call: TRBJ2-7

cdr3_nt: TGTGCCAGCATCGACACGCGCAATCAGCCCCAGCATTTT
cdr3_aa: CASIDTRNQPQHF
v_call: TRBV6-5
clone_size: .
d_call: .
j_call: TRBJ1-5

cdr3_nt: TGTGCCAGCAGCCGGACAGAAACCTACGAGCAGTACTTC
cdr3_aa: CASSRTETYEQYF
v_call: TRBV7-2
clone_size: .
d_call: .
j_call: TRBJ2-7

cdr3_nt: TGTGCCAGCAGGGTCACAGCCCTGAACACTGAAGCTTTCTTT
cdr3_aa: CASRVTALNTEAFF
v_call: TRBV6-6
clone_size: .
d_call: .
j_call: TRBJ1-1

cdr3_nt: TGCGCCAGCAGCTTGGAAGGGAGTAGCAATCAGCCCCAGCATTTT
cdr3_aa: CASSLEGSSNQPQHF
v_call: TRBV5-1
clone_size: .
d_call: .
j_call: TRBJ1-5

cdr3_nt: TGTGCCAGCAGTTATACGAACACCGGGGAGCTGTTTTTT
cdr3_aa: CASSYTNTGELFF
v_call: TRBV6-5
clone_size: .
d_call: .
j_call: TRBJ2-2

cdr3_nt: TGTGCCAGCAGCTTCGTCCCGGGACTAGTACCCGGGGAGCTGTTTTTT
cdr3_aa: CASSFVPGLVPGELFF
v_call: TRBV7-9
clone_size: once
d_call: TRBD2
j_call: TRBJ2-2

cdr3_nt: TGTGCCAGTAGTGAGAGGGCCGGAGATACGCAGTATTTT
cdr3_aa: CASSERAGDTQYF
v_call: TRBV19
clone_size: few
d_call: .
j_call: TRBJ2-3

cdr3_nt: TGTGCCAGCAGCCCGACACAGGGTTCTCAAGAAAAACTGTTTTTT
cdr3_aa: CASSPTQGSQEKLFF
v_call: TRBV7-2
clone_size: once
d_call: .
j_call: TRBJ1-4

cdr3_nt: TGTGCCAGCAGCAGAACTAGCGGGGGGGCCGGGGAGACCCAGTACTTC
cdr3_aa: CASSRTSGGAGETQYF
v_call: TRBV11-1
clone_size: .
d_call: TRBD2
j_call: TRBJ2-5

cdr3_nt: TGTGCCTGGATGGCGGGAGAGTCCTTCCAAGAGACCCAGTACTTC
cdr3_aa: CAWMAGESFQETQYF
v_call: TRBV30
clone_size: .
d_call: TRBD2
j_call: TRBJ2-5

cdr3_nt: TGTGCCAGCAGCCTTAGAGACCGACTAACTTCTAACTATGGCTACACCTTC
cdr3_aa: CASSLRDRLTSNYGYTF
v_call: TRBV16
clone_size: once
d_call: .
j_call: TRBJ1-2

cdr3_nt: TGTGCCAGCAGCTTGGTAGGGGACAGGACTGAAGCTTTCTTT
cdr3_aa: CASSLVGDRTEAFF
v_call: TRBV5-6
clone_size: .
d_call: TRBD1
j_call: TRBJ1-1

cdr3_nt: TGTGCCAGCAGCTTAACCACTGGGGCACAGGGTGCCGGCTACACCTTC
cdr3_aa: CASSLTTGAQGAGYTF
v_call: TRBV11-2
clone_size: .
d_call: .
j_call: TRBJ1-2

cdr3_nt: TGTGCCAGCAGCCAGTTCAGGGGGAGCTGGGACAATGAGCAGTTCTTC
cdr3_aa: CASSQFRGSWDNEQFF
v_call: TRBV7-9
clone_size: few
d_call: TRBD1
j_call: TRBJ2-1

cdr3_nt: TGTGCCAGCAGCGTTAGCGGGGGCCTAAACACCGGGGAGCTGTTTTTT
cdr3_aa: CASSVSGGLNTGELFF
v_call: TRBV9
clone_size: once
d_call: TRBD2
j_call: TRBJ2-2

cdr3_nt: TGTGCCAGCAGCCAGGGGGACAGGGTGGCAAACACCATATATTTT
cdr3_aa: CASSQGDRVANTIYF
v_call: TRBV3-1/TRBV3-2
clone_size: .
d_call: TRBD1
j_call: TRBJ1-3

cdr3_nt: TGTGCCAGCAGCTTTACATCCCCAAATGAGCAGTTCTTC
cdr3_aa: CASSFTSPNEQFF
v_call: TRBV7-9
clone_size: .
d_call: .
j_call: TRBJ2-1

cdr3_nt: TGTGCCAGCAGCTTAGCCGGGACATCCCCCCTCTCCTACGAGCAGTACTTC
cdr3_aa: CASSLAGTSPLSYEQYF
v_call: TRBV7-2
clone_size: .
d_call: .
j_call: TRBJ2-7

cdr3_nt: TGTGCCAGTAGTGACAGGGGCGGCACTGAAGCTTTCTTT
cdr3_aa: CASSDRGGTEAFF
v_call: TRBV19
clone_size: .
d_call: TRBD1
j_call: TRBJ1-1

cdr3_nt: TGTGCCAGCTCAAGATTAGCGGGGGGGAACAATGAGCAGTTCTTC
cdr3_aa: CASSRLAGGNNEQFF
v_call: TRBV18
clone_size: .
d_call: TRBD2
j_call: TRBJ2-1

cdr3_nt: TGTGCCAGTAGTCTGAACAGGGTAACCTCTGGAAACACCATATATTTT
cdr3_aa: CASSLNRVTSGNTIYF
v_call: TRBV19
clone_size: .
d_call: .
j_call: TRBJ1-3

cdr3_nt: TGTGCCAGCAGCTTAGGGGCAGACCCGGGGCAGCCCCAGCATTTT
cdr3_aa: CASSLGADPGQPQHF
v_call: TRBV11-2
clone_size: .
d_call: .
j_call: TRBJ1-5

cdr3_nt: TGTGCCAGCAGTACTCAGACATCGAGACGAACAGATACGCAGTATTTT
cdr3_aa: CASSTQTSRRTDTQYF
v_call: TRBV3-1/TRBV3-2
clone_size: .
d_call: .
j_call: TRBJ2-3

cdr3_nt: TGTGCTAGTACGACAGGTCCCGGGACAGGGTTGAACACTGAAGCTTTCTTT
cdr3_aa: CASTTGPGTGLNTEAFF
v_call: TRBV12-5
clone_size: once
d_call: TRBD1
j_call: TRBJ1-1

cdr3_nt: TGTGCCAGCAGTGAAGCGATTAGACTAGCGGGGAAAGAGACCCAGTACTTC
cdr3_aa: CASSEAIRLAGKETQYF
v_call: TRBV2
clone_size: .
d_call: TRBD2
j_call: TRBJ2-5

cdr3_nt: TGTGCCAGAAGTCCGGGGATACAAGAGGGGACAGGGGATTGTTGTCGTCAGCCCCAGCATTTT
cdr3_aa: CARSPGIQEGTGDCCRQPQHF
v_call: TRBV5-3
clone_size: .
d_call: TRBD1
j_call: TRBJ1-5

cdr3_nt: TGTGCCAGCACCCGCGACAGGGACTTACAAGAGACCCAGTACTTC
cdr3_aa: CASTRDRDLQETQYF
v_call: TRBV6-5
clone_size: once
d_call: .
j_call: TRBJ2-5